The present TCR beta chain was sequenced within a study of CD8+CD57+ T cells in acquired aplastic anemia. Looking at the study overall: The sorted CD4+ and CD8+ cells yielded an average approximately 3.3 ug of DNA. Researchers reported that healthy donors averaged about 11 million reads for CD4+ cells. Overall study findings and caveats: Patients and controls shared about 30 CD8+ CDR3 sequences. Between patients and controls, CD8+ Simpson's diversity did not vary significantly.

Germline CDR1 SGDLS, CDR2 YYNGEE. CDR3 length: 15 residues. V gave up 3 bases and J gave up 5 bases; unmatched junction bases: 11. TCR beta VDJ and CDR3 were profiled, and genomic DNA was the template. TCRdb reanalysed the reads using MiXCR and keeps one entry per CDR3 protein. Of under 250,000 distinct CDR3 sequences detected, 34% appear once; the ten largest clones hold around 1.1%. About this clonotype: Its cognate antigen is unknown.

V and J are TRBV9 and TRBJ2-7; 7 bases are a match to TRBD1. This clonotype was sampled from a human donor in good health, serving as a control. Sample: sorted CD4+, CD8+, or CD8+CD57+ T cells (not recorded which) from PBMCs. CDR3 coding DNA: TGTGCCAGCAGCGCCGCCGGGACAGTGAAGAACGAGCAGTACTTC. Translated, it gives CASSAAGTVKNEQYF.